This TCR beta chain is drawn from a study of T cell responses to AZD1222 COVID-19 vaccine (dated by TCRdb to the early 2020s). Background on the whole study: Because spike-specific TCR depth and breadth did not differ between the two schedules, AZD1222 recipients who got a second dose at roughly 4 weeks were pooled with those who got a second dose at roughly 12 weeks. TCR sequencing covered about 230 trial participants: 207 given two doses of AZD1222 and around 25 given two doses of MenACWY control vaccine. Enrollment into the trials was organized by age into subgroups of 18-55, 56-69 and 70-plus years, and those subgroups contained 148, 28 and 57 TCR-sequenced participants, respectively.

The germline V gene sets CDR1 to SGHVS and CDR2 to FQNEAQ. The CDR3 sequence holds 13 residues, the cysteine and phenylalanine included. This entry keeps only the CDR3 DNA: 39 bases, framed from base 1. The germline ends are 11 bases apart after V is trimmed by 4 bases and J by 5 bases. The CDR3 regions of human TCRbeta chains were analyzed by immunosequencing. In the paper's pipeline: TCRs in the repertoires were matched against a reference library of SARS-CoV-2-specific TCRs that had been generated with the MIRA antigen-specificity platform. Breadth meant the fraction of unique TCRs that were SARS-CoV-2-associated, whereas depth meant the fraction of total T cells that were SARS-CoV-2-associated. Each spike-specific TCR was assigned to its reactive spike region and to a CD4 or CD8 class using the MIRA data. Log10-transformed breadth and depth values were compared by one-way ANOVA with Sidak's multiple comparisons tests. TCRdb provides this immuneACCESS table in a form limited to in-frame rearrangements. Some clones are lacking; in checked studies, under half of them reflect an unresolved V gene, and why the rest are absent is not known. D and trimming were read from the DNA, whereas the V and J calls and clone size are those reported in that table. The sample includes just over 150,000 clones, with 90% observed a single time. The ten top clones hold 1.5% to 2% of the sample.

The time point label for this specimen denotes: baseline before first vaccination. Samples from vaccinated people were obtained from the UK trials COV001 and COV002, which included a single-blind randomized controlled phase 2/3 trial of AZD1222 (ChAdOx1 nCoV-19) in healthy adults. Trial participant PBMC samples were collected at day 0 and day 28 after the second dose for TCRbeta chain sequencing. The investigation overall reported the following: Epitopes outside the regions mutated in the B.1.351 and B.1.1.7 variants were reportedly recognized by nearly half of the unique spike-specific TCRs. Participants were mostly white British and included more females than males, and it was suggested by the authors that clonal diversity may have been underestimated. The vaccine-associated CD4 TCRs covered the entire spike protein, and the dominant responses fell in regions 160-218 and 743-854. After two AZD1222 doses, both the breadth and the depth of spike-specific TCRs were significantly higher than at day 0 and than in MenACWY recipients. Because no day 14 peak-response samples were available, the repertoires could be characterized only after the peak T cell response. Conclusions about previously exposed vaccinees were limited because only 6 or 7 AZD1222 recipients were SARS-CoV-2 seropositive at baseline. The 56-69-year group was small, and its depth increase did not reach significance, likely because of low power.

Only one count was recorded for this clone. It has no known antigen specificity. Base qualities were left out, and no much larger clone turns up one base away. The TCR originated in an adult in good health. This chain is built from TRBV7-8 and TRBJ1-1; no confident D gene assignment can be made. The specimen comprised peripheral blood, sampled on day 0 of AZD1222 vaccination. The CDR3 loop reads CASSYVRGTEAFF. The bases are TGTGCCAGCAGCTACGTAAGAGGAACTGAAGCTTTCTTT. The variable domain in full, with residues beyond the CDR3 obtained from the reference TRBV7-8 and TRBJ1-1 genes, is GAGVSQSPRYKVAKRGQDVALRCDPISGHVSLFWYQQALGQGPEFLTYFQNEAQLDKSGLPSDRFFAERPEGSVSTLKIQRTQQEDSAVYLCASSYVRGTEAFFGQGTRLTVV.